The 25 T cell receptor beta chains listed next were all sequenced from one sample in a study of blood T cell repertoires in COVID-19. The repertoire was sequenced with immunoSEQ multiplex PCR; TCRdb's copy has only in-frame clones and lacks some. The sample includes fewer than 200,000 clones, 60% to 80% seen only once; the top ten take about 18%. What was sequenced was PBMCs or T cells enriched from blood (not recorded which). The source is a woman between 50 and 59 years old who had recovered from COVID-19.

V and J are TRBV10-3 and TRBJ1-4, with D possibly being TRBD1 (6 bases). This CDR3 spans 18 amino acids. The V end lost 0 bases, the J end lost 3 bases, and 17 bases lay between the germline ends. Germline CDR1 ENHRY, CDR2 SYGVKD. CDR3 nucleotide sequence: TGTGCCATCAGTGAGTCGGAGCGAGGGGGAGTAGCTAATGAAAAACTGTTTTTT. Its translation is CAISESERGGVANEKLFF.

The chain employs TRBV28 and TRBJ1-3; no reliable D call. The CDR3 length is 11 residues. The V gene's germline CDR1 is MDHEN and CDR2 SYDVKM. Trimming stripped 10 bases from V and 8 bases from J, with 12 bases between. The CDR3 DNA reads TGTGCCACTAGGGAGAAGGACACCATATATTTT. Amino acids: CATREKDTIYF.

This chain connects TRBV19 to TRBJ1-5; TRBD1 matches at 12 bases. The ends lost 10 bases at V and 5 bases at J; junction bases unmatched: 9. CDR1 and CDR2 (germline): LNHDA, SQIVND (reference sequence). This CDR3 region has 15 residues. This chain's CDR3 is CATSPGQGADQPQHF. For the CDR3, the DNA is TGTGCCACCTCACCGGGACAGGGGGCCGATCAGCCCCAGCATTTT.

This clone appeared a few times. The genes are TRBV28 and TRBJ1-6; 8 bases match TRBD1. The CDR3 sequence is 15 residues long. V shed 6 bases, J shed 7 bases, and the junction held 8 bases outside the gene matches. The germline V gene encodes CDR1 MDHEN and CDR2 SYDVKM. The CDR3 DNA reads TGTGCCAGCAGAAGGGCGGGACAGGACAATTCACCCCTCCACTTT. Translated, it gives CASRRAGQDNSPLHF.

The chain links TRBV5-6 to TRBJ2-2, with D unresolved. The CDR3 loop spans 12 amino acids. Germline V gene data show CDR1 as SGHDT and CDR2 as YYEEEE. The V end was cut by 4 bases, the J end by 8 bases, with 9 bases between. The CDR3 DNA reads TGTGCCAGCAGCGCCCTGGCAGGGGAGCTGTTTTTT. Protein product: CASSALAGELFF.

DNA for the CDR3: TGCAGCGGACAGGGGGCGCGGAACACTGAAGCTTTCTTT. Protein product: CSGQGARNTEAFF. This chain links TRBV29-1 with TRBJ1-1, with 10 bases matching TRBD1. The length of the CDR3 is 13 residues. Losses at the gene ends were 7 bases for V and 1 base for J; bases not matched to a gene: 3. CDR1 and CDR2 (germline): SQVTM, ANQGSEA.

On this clone: In the same sample, other DNA sequences code for this CDR3. The chain employs TRBV24-1 and TRBJ2-2; D is perhaps TRBD1 (5 bases). Germline V gene sequence: CDR1 KGHDR, CDR2 SFDVKD. The CDR3 is 15 residues long. The V and J ends lost 0 bases and 7 bases respectively, with 11 bases between them. This chain's CDR3 is CATSDLWQGGGELFF. In DNA, the CDR3 is TGTGCCACCAGTGATTTGTGGCAGGGTGGCGGGGAGCTGTTTTTT.

The chain recombines TRBV28 with TRBJ2-3, with 11 nucleotides matching TRBD2. The CDR3 extends over 16 amino acids. The germline gives CDR1 MDHEN, CDR2 SYDVKM. J lost 2 bases, V lost 2 bases, and 3 bases had no gene match. CDR3 protein: CASSLELAGATDTQYF. CDR3 nucleotides: TGTGCCAGCAGTTTAGAACTAGCGGGAGCCACAGATACGCAGTATTTT.

The chain links TRBV7-9 to TRBJ2-1, with a tentative D call TRBD1 (7 bases). The CDR3 has 15 amino acids. Looked up from germline, CDR1 is SEHNR and CDR2 is FQNEAQ (reference sequence). V gave up 2 bases and J gave up 4 bases, with 12 bases separating them. The DNA of the CDR3 is TGTGCCAGCAGCTTAACCAGGGGGGTATACAATGAGCAGTTCTTC. It is translated as CASSLTRGVYNEQFF.

The chain carries TRBV5-1 and TRBJ2-5; TRBD2 aligns across 9 bases. CDR3 size: 13 residues. J lost 4 bases, V lost 4 bases, and 2 bases had no gene match. The germline gives CDR1 SGHRS, CDR2 YFSETQ. The CDR3 DNA sequence: TGCGCCAGCAGCCAAGCGGGAGGAGAGACCCAGTACTTC. Its translation is CASSQAGGETQYF.

This chain joins TRBV4-1 and TRBJ1-5, with a tentative D call TRBD1 (5 bases). Per germline, CDR1 MGHRA and CDR2 YSYEKL. Between the trimmed V and J ends, which lost 0 bases and 1 base, there was a span of 10 bases. The CDR3 extends over 16 amino acids. CDR3 in amino acids: CASSQELGGSNQPQHF. For the CDR3, the DNA is TGCGCCAGCAGCCAAGAATTGGGGGGAAGCAATCAGCCCCAGCATTTT.

The CDR3 protein is CASRTTGGELFF. The CDR3 nucleotides are TGTGCCAGCAGGACTACGGGAGGGGAGCTGTTTTTT. The V gene is TRBV7-3, the J gene TRBJ2-2, with D tentatively TRBD2 (5 bases). V dropped 6 bases and J dropped 8 bases, with 10 bases sitting between them. Germline-derived CDR1 and CDR2 are SGHTA and FQGTGA. The CDR3 is made up of 12 amino acids. Supplemented by reference TRBV7-3 and TRBJ2-2, the full variable domain reads GAGVSQTPSNKVTEKGKYVELRCDPISGHTALYWYRQSLGQGPEFLIYFQGTGAADDSGLPNDRFFAVRPEGSVSTLKIQRTERGDSAVYLCASRTTGGELFFGEGSRLTVL.

The chain has TRBV10-3 and TRBJ2-2; 8 bases agree with TRBD2. Germline V gives CDR1 ENHRY, CDR2 SYGVKD. V trimming: 10 bases; J trimming: 2 bases; junction bases outside the gene matches: 6. The CDR3 sequence is 14 residues long. As DNA, the CDR3 is TGTGCCAGTAGCGGGGAAATTAACACCGGGGAGCTGTTTTTT. Translation: CASSGEINTGELFF.

The chain has TRBV6-1 and TRBJ2-3; no clear D. The V gene lost 2 bases and the J gene lost 0 bases, with 12 bases spanning the gap. The CDR3 is made up of 16 amino acids. The germline CDR1 and CDR2 sequences are MNHNS and SASEGT. CDR3 sequence: CASSERLPHSTDTQYF. CDR3 nucleotides: TGTGCCAGCAGTGAAAGACTCCCCCATAGCACAGATACGCAGTATTTT.

The chain joins TRBV30 to TRBJ1-1, with 9 bases fitting TRBD1. V was clipped by 2 bases and J by 1 base; unmatched bases: 5. Germline V lookup: CDR1 GTSNPN, CDR2 SVGIG (reference sequence). This CDR3 has 15 residues. CDR3 in DNA: TGTGCCTGGAGTCTGGGACAGGGATCGAACACTGAAGCTTTCTTT. This encodes CAWSLGQGSNTEAFF.

This clone came up once. J is TRBJ2-5 and V is TRBV2; possible D gene TRBD2, 6 bases. Deletions cut 5 bases from V and 1 base from J, with 17 bases between. CDR3 size: 16 residues. The germline V gene has CDR1 SNHLY and CDR2 FYNNEI. The CDR3 DNA reads as TGTGCCAGCAGTAGACGCCCGGGACTCCTCCAAGAGACCCAGTACTTC. This gives the protein CASSRRPGLLQETQYF.

V is TRBV5-1 and J is TRBJ2-1; 7 positions match TRBD1. V lost 7 bases, J lost 0 bases, and 7 bases stayed unmatched. Germline CDR1 SGHRS, CDR2 YFSETQ. This CDR3 is built from 15 residues. The CDR3 DNA reads TGCGCCAGCCGACCCGGACAGGACTCCTACAATGAGCAGTTCTTC. This translates into CASRPGQDSYNEQFF.

The chain recombines TRBV6-4 with TRBJ2-3; TRBD2 matches at 8 bases. Germline V CDR1 and CDR2: MRHNA, SNTAGT. V shed 4 bases, J shed 0 bases, and the junction held 0 bases outside the gene matches. The CDR3 extends over 14 amino acids. The CDR3 spells CASSASGSTDTQYF. CDR3 in DNA: TGTGCCAGCAGTGCTAGCGGGAGCACAGATACGCAGTATTTT.

The chain links TRBV4-2 to TRBJ1-1, with TRBD1 matching 9 bases. CDR1 is LGHNA and CDR2 is YNFKEQ in the germline V gene. CDR3 size: 17 residues. J gave up 3 bases and V 3 bases, and 11 bases lay outside the gene matches. The CDR3: CASSQDEQGARDTEAFF. The CDR3 DNA is TGTGCCAGCAGCCAGGACGAACAGGGGGCGAGAGACACTGAAGCTTTCTTT.

The chain carries TRBV4-3 and TRBJ1-5, with D perhaps matching TRBD1 (6 bases). Trimming cost V 1 base and J 5 bases, with 12 bases left between them. The length of the CDR3 is 15 residues. Germline CDR1 is LGHNA and CDR2 is YSLEER. CDR3 DNA sequence: TGCGCCAGCAGCCAAGCGGGCAGGGGAGATCAGCCCCAGCATTTT. Protein sequence: CASSQAGRGDQPQHF.

The V and J genes are TRBV3-1 (or the pseudogene TRBV3-2) and TRBJ1-2; D unclear. This CDR3 is built from 15 residues. V gave up 0 bases and J gave up 7 bases, with 15 bases separating them. CDR1 and CDR2 (germline): LGHDT, YNNKEL (reference sequence). The CDR3 region is CASSQEDRPDSGYTF. The DNA for the CDR3 is TGTGCCAGCAGCCAAGAAGATCGCCCAGATTCTGGCTACACCTTC.

The chain combines TRBV19 with TRBJ1-3; D is perhaps TRBD1 (6 bases). Trimming left V 7 bases short and J 2 bases short, with 12 bases between. This CDR3 is built from 14 residues. Germline assignment: CDR1 LNHDA and CDR2 SQIVND (reference sequence). CDR3 coding DNA: TGTGCCAGTAAGGGGTCAGGGGCTGGAAACACCATATATTTT. Its translation is CASKGSGAGNTIYF.

The V and J genes are TRBV14 and TRBJ2-1, with 11 bases identical to TRBD2. The length of the CDR3 is 15 residues. The V gene's germline CDR1 is SGHDN and CDR2 FVKESK. Germline trimming cut 5 bases from V and 3 bases from J; bases unmatched to any gene: 3. CDR3 DNA: TGTGCCAGCAGCTCCGGACTAGCGGGCTACAATGAGCAGTTCTTC. This sequence encodes CASSSGLAGYNEQFF.

The chain links TRBV2 to TRBJ2-3; D is undetermined. Germline V gives CDR1 SNHLY, CDR2 FYNNEI. V lost 5 bases, J lost 2 bases, and 8 bases lay in between. The CDR3 extends over 13 amino acids. The CDR3 loop is CASSFDFTDTQYF. The CDR3 region has the DNA TGTGCCAGCAGTTTCGACTTCACAGATACGCAGTATTTT.

The chain employs TRBV28 and TRBJ2-7; D remains ambiguous. Germline CDR1 MDHEN, CDR2 SYDVKM. This CDR3 comprises 13 residues. The V and J ends lost 4 bases and 0 bases respectively, with 7 bases between them. The CDR3 here is CASSSVLSYEQYF. The CDR3 coding sequence is TGTGCCAGCAGTTCGGTTCTCTCCTACGAGCAGTACTTC.